This TCR beta chain was sequenced for a study of T cell repertoires and HLA-DP antigens. Study context: Alloreactive CD4+ T cells targeted HLA-DP on transduced HeLa.

CD4+ T cells were isolated untouched, 95% to 98% pure. Only a few counts were recorded for this clone. Antigen unknown. The CDR3 totals 13 residues. Trimming removed 4 bases from V and 4 bases from J, with 7 bases in between. CDR1 is SEHNR and CDR2 is FQNEAQ in the germline V gene (reference sequence). The table came from immunoSEQ multiplex PCR; TCRdb's copy has only in-frame clones and leaves some out. This table holds fewer than 95,000 clones, around 86% found once. This chain links TRBV7-9 with TRBJ2-2; a weak D match, TRBD1 (5 bases). Material: CD4+ T cells from PBMCs. The TCR comes from a man between 50 and 59 years old in good health and CMV-seronegative. This CDR3 is CASSSRVTGELFF. As DNA, the CDR3 is TGTGCCAGCAGCTCCAGGGTCACCGGGGAGCTGTTTTTT.